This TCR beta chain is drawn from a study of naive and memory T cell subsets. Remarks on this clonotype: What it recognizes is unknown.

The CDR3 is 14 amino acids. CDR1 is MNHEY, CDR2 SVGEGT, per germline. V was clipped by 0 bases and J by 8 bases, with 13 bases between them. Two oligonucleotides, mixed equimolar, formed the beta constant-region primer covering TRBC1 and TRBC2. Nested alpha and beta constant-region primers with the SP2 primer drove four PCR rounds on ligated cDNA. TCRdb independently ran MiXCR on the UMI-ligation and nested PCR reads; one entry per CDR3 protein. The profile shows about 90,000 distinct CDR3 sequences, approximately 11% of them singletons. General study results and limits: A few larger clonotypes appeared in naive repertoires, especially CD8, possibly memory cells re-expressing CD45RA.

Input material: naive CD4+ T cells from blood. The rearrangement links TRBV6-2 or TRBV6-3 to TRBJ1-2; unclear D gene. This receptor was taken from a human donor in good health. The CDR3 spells CASSYSSRGYGYTF. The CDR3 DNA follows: TGTGCCAGCAGTTACTCCTCCCGAGGGTACGGCTACACCTTC.